Listed here are 12 T cell receptor beta chains from one sample, sequenced in a study of OX40 agonist ivuxolimab in advanced cancers. Sequenced by immunoSEQ multiplex PCR; TCRdb stores in-frame clones only, minus some. This sample has about 45,000 clones; just under 95% occur once, and the top ten carry approximately 10%. The specimen comprised CD4+ or CD8+ T cells sorted from blood, sampled in a trial of the OX40 agonist ivuxolimab. These receptors were collected from an adult with an advanced solid tumor such as melanoma, head and neck, liver or kidney cancer.

This clone was detected once. The chain has TRBV9 and TRBJ2-3; no firm D call. Germline CDR1 and CDR2: SGDLS and YYNGEE. This CDR3 has 14 residues. V was shortened by 0 bases and J by 6 bases, with 11 bases between the two germline ends. CDR3 sequence (DNA): TGTGCCAGCAGCGTAGGAGGCCCAGCTGATACGCAGTATTTT. As protein: CASSVGGPADTQYF.

The chain is built from TRBV5-1 and TRBJ2-5; 8 bases match TRBD2. The CDR3 length is 17 residues. Looked up from germline, CDR1 is SGHRS and CDR2 is YFSETQ. V was clipped by 3 bases and J by 0 bases; unmatched bases: 10. CDR3 nucleotides: TGCGCCAGCAGCTCGGCCTATCTAGCGGGCTACCAAGAGACCCAGTACTTC. Encoded protein: CASSSAYLAGYQETQYF. Together with reference TRBV5-1 and TRBJ2-5, the CDR3 gives the full variable domain: KAGVTQTPRYLIKTRGQQVTLSCSPISGHRSVSWYQQTPGQGLQFLFEYFSETQRNKGNFPGRFSGRQFSNSRSEMNVSTLELGDSALYLCASSSAYLAGYQETQYFGPGTRLLVL.

The rearrangement joins TRBV7-9 to TRBJ1-2, with D possibly matching TRBD1 (6 bases). The CDR3 length is 13 residues. The V and J ends lost 6 bases and 1 base respectively, with 9 bases between them. Germline V lookup: CDR1 SEHNR, CDR2 FQNEAQ (reference sequence). The CDR3 protein is CASRGTSNYGYTF. DNA for the CDR3: TGTGCCAGCAGAGGGACAAGTAACTATGGCTACACCTTC.

The CDR3 DNA reads as TGTGCCAGCAGCCATATTGGGGGACAGGGGAACATTCAGTACTTC. This gives the protein CASSHIGGQGNIQYF. This chain joins TRBV14 and TRBJ2-4, with 10 bases identical to TRBD1. Germline V lookup: CDR1 SGHDN, CDR2 FVKESK. This CDR3 is 15 amino acids long. The junction had 6 bases not matched to a gene; V was cut back by 3 bases and J by 7 bases.

The chain is built from TRBV7-9 and TRBJ2-1; 13 bases match TRBD2. The V gene end was trimmed by 5 bases and the J gene end by 4 bases; junction bases not matched to a gene: 8. CDR3 length: 17 amino acids. Germline V gene data show CDR1 as SEHNR and CDR2 as FQNEAQ (reference sequence). In DNA form, the CDR3 reads TGTGCCAGCAGCCCTGGGACTAGCGGGACCACTTACAATGAGCAGTTCTTC. This translates into CASSPGTSGTTYNEQFF.

The chain combines TRBV18 with TRBJ1-1; D unclear. Germline CDR1 is KGHSH and CDR2 is LQKENI. This CDR3 is 14 amino acids long. V lost 2 bases, J lost 3 bases, and 10 bases lay in between. As DNA, the CDR3 is TGTGCCAGCTCACCAAATGTTTTGGACACTGAAGCTTTCTTT. Protein sequence: CASSPNVLDTEAFF.

J is TRBJ1-4 and V is TRBV7-9, with D possibly TRBD1 on 5 matching bases. Trimming left V 6 bases short and J 3 bases short, with 17 bases between. The CDR3 spans 16 residues. CDR1 SEHNR and CDR2 FQNEAQ come from the germline V gene (reference sequence). CDR3 sequence reads: CASRKGQGLANEKLFF. The CDR3 DNA is TGTGCCAGCAGAAAGGGGCAAGGTTTAGCTAATGAAAAACTGTTTTTT.

The chain is built from TRBV25-1 and TRBJ1-2; no definite D call. This CDR3 has 13 residues. Germline V CDR1 and CDR2: MGHDK, SYGVNS. The germline V and J ends were trimmed by 3 bases and 3 bases, with 8 bases remaining between them. The CDR3 region has the DNA TGTGCCAGCAGTGATCTGGGTCACTATGGCTACACCTTC. Residues: CASSDLGHYGYTF.

The chain links TRBV7-9 to TRBJ2-7; D remains unclear. The CDR3 totals 14 residues. Deletions cut 5 bases from V and 2 bases from J, with 13 bases between. The germline V gene has CDR1 SEHNR and CDR2 FQNEAQ (reference sequence). CDR3 in amino acids: CASSTVTPPYEQYF. CDR3 DNA: TGTGCCAGCAGCACGGTCACACCTCCCTACGAGCAGTACTTC.

The chain's CDR3 is CASSLGGAEAFF. The CDR3 nucleotides are TGCGCCAGCAGCCTCGGGGGGGCTGAAGCTTTCTTT. The chain is built from TRBV4-1 and TRBJ1-1; D perhaps matches TRBD1 (5 bases). With 4 bases removed from V and 6 bases from J, the gap between germline ends came to 9 bases. CDR1 MGHRA and CDR2 YSYEKL come from the germline V gene. There are 12 residues in the CDR3.

The chain employs TRBV27 and TRBJ1-5; TRBD1 aligns across 8 bases. The length of the CDR3 is 16 residues. Germline V gene lookup returns CDR1 MNHEY and CDR2 SMNVEV (reference sequence). J was trimmed by 7 bases and V by 5 bases; bases with no gene match: 13. The DNA of the CDR3 is TGTGCCAGCAGTCCTACTAGGCAGGGGGCACGGCAGCCCCAGCATTTT. Translation: CASSPTRQGARQPQHF.

V and J are TRBV4-3 and TRBJ2-1; D is tentatively TRBD1 or TRBD2 (5 bases each). V lost 4 bases and J lost 4, with 14 bases in between. The CDR3 covers 15 residues. CDR1 is LGHNA and CDR2 is YSLEER in the germline V gene. The CDR3 coding sequence is TGCGCCAGCAGCCCCCGGGACGGGTTATACAATGAGCAGTTCTTC. It translates to CASSPRDGLYNEQFF.